These 3 T cell receptor beta chains were sequenced from one sample in a study of STAT3 mutations in large granular lymphocyte leukemia (dated by TCRdb to between 2018 and 2021). Results and caveats for the whole study, not just this receptor: At least one immunodominant TCRbeta clonotype was identified in every T-LGLL patient, and multiple immunodominant subclonotypes were identified in about half of the T-LGLL patients.

These receptors' targets are unknown. The library was generated by the immunoSEQ multiplex PCR assay. Entries here come from immuneACCESS through TCRdb and include only in-frame sequences with V and J called. Some clones fail to appear in such tables; in the studies checked, an unresolved V gene covers under half of the shortfall, and the cause of the remainder is unknown. The sample records approximately 45,000 clones, around 80% of which are singletons. Of the sample, 0.4% to 0.55% is held by the ten largest clones. The specimen sequenced was PBMCs. The receptors stem from a human donor with T large granular lymphocyte leukemia. Some clones in this sample may be carry-over from other donors' samples.

The chain joins TRBV13 to TRBJ1-5; possible D gene TRBD1, 6 bases. The CDR3 is 14 residues long. Germline assignment: CDR1 PRHDT and CDR2 FYEKMQ (reference sequence). Trimming shortened V by 5 bases and J by 4 bases, and 12 bases separated the two germline ends. The CDR3 protein is CASSQTGLNQPQHF. The CDR3 DNA sequence: TGTGCCAGCAGCCAGACAGGTCTAAATCAGCCCCAGCATTTT.

To note about this clone: The sample has other DNA sequences that encode this CDR3 too. V is TRBV20-1 and J is TRBJ1-1; D gene uncertain. The germline V gene encodes CDR1 DFQATT and CDR2 SNEGSKA (reference sequence). The CDR3 spans 11 residues. Trimming left V 1 base short and J 2 bases short, with 2 bases between. CDR3 coding DNA: TGCAGTGCTAGAGGAAACACTGAAGCTTTCTTT. Protein: CSARGNTEAFF.

This clone was seen a few times. The chain combines TRBV7-2 with TRBJ1-6; D is unclear. The length of the CDR3 is 11 residues. Per the germline V gene, CDR1 is SGHTA and CDR2 is FQGNSA. V lost 7 bases to trimming and J lost 7 bases, with 5 bases between them. For the CDR3, the DNA is TGTGCCAGCATGGGAAATTCACCCCTCCACTTT. Protein sequence: CASMGNSPLHF.